The sequence of this TCR beta chain was determined in a study of Tregs in tolerant kidney transplant recipients. The data were produced by immunoSEQ multiplex PCR, yet TCRdb's version contains in-frame clones alone and is incomplete. This table holds roughly 250,000 clones, around 81% found once. Comments on this clone: Its antigen is not identified.

Study results and caveats: No direct test of biological reproducibility was done here.

V lost 4 bases and J lost 3, with 12 bases in between. Germline V gene lookup returns CDR1 MNHEY and CDR2 SVGAGI. The CDR3 loop spans 14 amino acids. Thawed PBMCs were FACS-sorted into unstimulated CD4+CD25+CD127- regulatory T cells, CD4+CD25- non-regulatory cells, CD4 and CD8 cells. Sequenced material: CD4+ T cells from blood. This chain connects TRBV6-5 to TRBJ1-2; TRBD1 is a possible D gene (6 bases). The TCR originated in a human donor in good health. The CDR3 reads CASSWRQGYYGYTF. DNA for the CDR3: TGTGCCAGCAGTTGGAGGCAGGGGTACTATGGCTACACCTTC.